Included here is one T cell receptor (beta chain) sequence, with context. Trimming left V 4 bases short and J 8 bases short, with 10 bases between. The CDR3 runs to 12 residues. The data were obtained in a study of blood T cell repertoires in COVID-19. In the study overall: Acute and convalescent COVID-19 samples came from the United States, Italy and Spain. PBMCs, B-cell-depleted T cells, or T cells provided the cDNA or gDNA that made up the material.

As processed by the authors: Amplification of reference gene primers was used by the study to estimate nucleated cell counts. Sequencing used immunoSEQ multiplex PCR; TCRdb keeps in-frame clones, though not all of them. V, J and clone size are taken as reported in that table, and D and trimming were inferred from the DNA itself. The data contain about 340,000 clones, 87% of them seen just once; the ten biggest clones take up 6% to 7%. The sequenced sample was peripheral blood. This receptor was obtained from a woman in her forties or fifties with COVID-19, enrolled during active disease. The J gene is TRBJ2-3, the V gene TRBV12-3 or TRBV12-4; D may be TRBD1 (6 bases). The CDR3 spells CASSSGERTQYF. The CDR3 DNA sequence: TGTGCCAGCAGTTCAGGGGAACGTACGCAGTATTTT.